The entry below gives a single T cell receptor beta chain sequence along with its context. What it binds is not known. Semi-nested PCR with Nested Universal Primer A followed constant-region reverse priming of full-length variable regions. TCRdb redid the calling of the 5' RACE reads with MiXCR, one entry per CDR3 protein. The repertoire consists of about 40,000 distinct CDR3 sequences, with 15% to 20% occurring once and the leading ten covering 2.8%. Study-wide findings and caveats: The TCR gene usage of tumor memory CD4+ T cells clustered together with blood and lymph node memory CD4+ cells and with lymph node naive CD4+ cells. Tumor Treg TCRs overlapped most with tumor naive CD4+ cells. Whole repertoires were not studied in the larger cohort, only one V-J beta rearrangement.

Germline CDR1 reads SGHRS; CDR2 reads YFSETQ. CDR3 length: 14 amino acids. J gave up 5 bases and V 3 bases, and 7 bases lay outside the gene matches. Sequencing was carried out using naive CD4+ T cells sorted from a lymph node. Sample subset: naive CD4+ T cells, CD4+CD45RA+CD25-. The receptor was derived from a female donor with breast cancer. This chain links TRBV5-1 with TRBJ1-2; the match to TRBD1 covers 7 bases. The CDR3 DNA reads as TGCGCCAGCAGCTCGGGGACCAGGGGGTATGGCTACACCTTC. Protein sequence: CASSSGTRGYGYTF. Full variable domain (rest looked up from reference TRBV5-1 and TRBJ1-2): KAGVTQTPRYLIKTRGQQVTLSCSPISGHRSVSWYQQTPGQGLQFLFEYFSETQRNKGNFPGRFSGRQFSNSRSEMNVSTLELGDSALYLCASSSGTRGYGYTFGSGTRLTVV.